This TCR beta chain was sequenced for a study of blood T cell repertoires in COVID-19. The wider study: PBMCs, B-cell-depleted T cells, or T cells provided the cDNA or gDNA that made up the material.

How the authors handled the data: The assay estimated nucleated cells by amplifying reference gene primers. Data came from immunoSEQ multiplex PCR; TCRdb stores just in-frame clones and leaves some out. From that table come the V and J calls and clone size; the DNA was used to work out D and trimming. The sample has some 45,000 clones, more than 85% seen once. Trimming took off 3 bases at V and 2 bases at J, with 8 bases between the two ends. Germline V CDR1 and CDR2: MNHEY, SMNVEV (reference sequence). The CDR3 length is 13 residues. Seattle researchers signed up patients amid active infection and tracked them longitudinally.

Sequencing was performed on peripheral blood. The V call is TRBV27, the J call TRBJ2-7; D remains unclear. The sequence was collected from a man in his sixties with COVID-19, enrolled during active disease. The CDR3 DNA sequence: TGTGCCAGCAGTTTCCAGGTCGCCTACGAGCAGTACTTC. This encodes CASSFQVAYEQYF.